This T cell receptor (beta chain) derives from a study of cytomegalovirus exposure and HLA in healthy donors. Study context: One earlier analysis, a look at 180 million or so T cells, found some 100 million unique TCR beta sequences. Notes on the study in general: The sole available immune exposure information was CMV serostatus. V- and J-gene trimming of TCR beta was linked (in a later analysis) to a missense DCLRE1C variant.

The PCR had 60 Vbeta and 13 Jbeta primers. Profiling relied on immunoSEQ multiplex PCR, and the TCRdb table lists in-frame clones only, not all of them. The sample lists under 200,000 clones, roughly four fifths occurring once. Regarding this clone: Its antigen is still unknown.

Losses at the gene ends were 3 bases for V and 7 bases for J; bases not matched to a gene: 7. The CDR3 runs to 15 residues. CDR1 is SGDLS, CDR2 YYNGEE, per germline. This receptor was identified in a woman in her thirties in good health and CMV-seropositive. The chain couples TRBV9 to TRBJ2-1; 10 nucleotides line up with TRBD2. The specimen sequenced was PBMCs. The CDR3: CASSEAGGQLNEQFF. DNA of the CDR3: TGTGCCAGCAGCGAAGCGGGGGGGCAATTGAATGAGCAGTTCTTC.